Listed below are T cell receptor beta chains from one sample, sequenced in a study of blood T cell repertoires in COVID-19. Libraries were prepared by immunoSEQ multiplex PCR; TCRdb keeps only in-frame clonotypes and omits some of them. Here the sample spans about 120,000 clones, roughly four fifths being singletons. Sequencing input: peripheral blood. Every receptor here comes from a man aged 45-60 years with acute or convalescent COVID-19. The CDR3 runs from the conserved cysteine through the conserved F or W. The D gene is left open where the match is weak. A clone size is listed for some rows: how often the clone was seen (once, few, many), or a class if it is expanded.

CDR3	DNA	J	D	size	V
CASSLELGRGNEQFF	TGTGCCAGCAGCTTAGAGTTGGGGAGGGGAAATGAGCAGTTCTTC	TRBJ2-1	TRBD2	-	TRBV7-2
CASSLSGFNEKLFF	TGTGCCAGCAGCTTATCGGGGTTTAATGAAAAACTGTTTTTT	TRBJ1-4	-	-	TRBV7-9
CASIREMNTEAFF	TGTGCCAGTATTCGGGAAATGAACACTGAAGCTTTCTTT	TRBJ1-1	-	-	TRBV19
CASNTLATNEKLFF	TGTGCCAGCAACACCCTCGCAACTAATGAAAAACTGTTTTTT	TRBJ1-4	-	-	TRBV7-9
CASRWGDTEAFF	TGTGCCAGCAGGTGGGGGGACACTGAAGCTTTCTTT	TRBJ1-1	-	-	TRBV7-9
CASSIFEGRALFF	TGTGCCAGTAGTATCTTTGAAGGGAGGGCACTGTTTTTT	TRBJ1-4	-	-	TRBV19
CASSQDLEQGNYEQYF	TGCGCCAGCAGCCAAGATCTGGAGCAGGGGAACTACGAGCAGTACTTC	TRBJ2-7	-	-	TRBV4-1
CASSQPSTGGLYNSPLHF	TGTGCCAGCAGCCAACCCTCTACAGGGGGATTATATAATTCACCCCTCCACTTT	TRBJ1-6	TRBD1	once	TRBV3-1/TRBV3-2
CAWSKQGTTANTGELFF	TGTGCCTGGAGTAAACAGGGCACTACCGCGAACACCGGGGAGCTGTTTTTT	TRBJ2-2	-	-	TRBV30
CASSLRQFDTGELFF	TGCGCCAGCAGCCTAAGACAGTTCGACACCGGGGAGCTGTTTTTT	TRBJ2-2	-	-	TRBV4-1
CASSVYPSGTGNTIYF	TGTGCCAGCAGCGTTTACCCTTCCGGGACTGGAAACACCATATATTTT	TRBJ1-3	-	-	TRBV7-8
CASSLEVAASTDTQYF	TGCGCCAGCAGCTTGGAGGTAGCGGCTAGCACAGATACGCAGTATTTT	TRBJ2-3	-	few	TRBV5-1
CATLPKGARGGYTF	TGTGCCACCCTACCCAAGGGTGCAAGAGGGGGCTACACCTTC	TRBJ1-2	-	-	TRBV6-5
CASSPPVRQGIFYEQYF	TGTGCCAGCTCACCACCAGTTCGGCAGGGGATTTTCTACGAGCAGTACTTC	TRBJ2-7	-	-	TRBV18
CARSCRGKNTEAFF	TGTGCCAGAAGCTGTCGGGGAAAGAACACTGAAGCTTTCTTT	TRBJ1-1	-	-	TRBV5-3
CASSLVGRANYGYTF	TGTGCCAGCAGCTTGGTGGGCAGGGCTAACTATGGCTACACCTTC	TRBJ1-2	-	few	TRBV5-8
CASSLVGDSTYNEQFF	TGTGCCAGCAGCTTAGTCGGGGACTCGACCTACAATGAGCAGTTCTTC	TRBJ2-1	-	-	TRBV7-8
CASSLTGGSSLDEQFF	TGTGCCAGCAGCTTAACGGGCGGGAGTAGTTTGGATGAGCAGTTCTTC	TRBJ2-1	TRBD2	-	TRBV7-3
CASSLRASDTGELFF	TGCGCCAGCAGCTTGCGGGCTAGCGACACCGGGGAGCTGTTTTTT	TRBJ2-2	-	-	TRBV5-1
CASSLQAGGEQYF	TGTGCCAGCAGTTTACAGGCGGGGGGCGAGCAGTACTTC	TRBJ2-7	TRBD2	-	TRBV12-3/TRBV12-4
CASRPQGRGVQYF	TGTGCCAGCAGACCACAGGGGAGAGGAGTTCAGTACTTC	TRBJ2-4	TRBD1	few	TRBV6-5
CASSLNRDSNSYEQYF	TGCGCCAGCAGCTTAAACCGGGACTCCAACTCCTACGAGCAGTACTTC	TRBJ2-7	-	-	TRBV5-1
CASSQGKLAGGGETQYF	TGTGCCAGCAGCCAAGGGAAACTAGCGGGGGGTGGAGAGACCCAGTACTTC	TRBJ2-5	TRBD2	-	TRBV3-1/TRBV3-2
CASSQEAFGLGANVLTF	TGTGCCAGCAGCCAAGAGGCGTTTGGGCTTGGGGCCAACGTCCTGACTTTC	TRBJ2-6	-	-	TRBV3-1/TRBV3-2
CAWSGQYYTF	TGTGCCTGGAGTGGTCAGTACTACACCTTC	TRBJ1-2	-	once	TRBV30
CATSRDKSSGNTIYF	TGTGCCACCAGCAGAGATAAGAGCTCTGGAAACACCATATATTTT	TRBJ1-3	-	-	TRBV15
CASSFTFGYTSTDTQYF	TGTGCCAGCAGCTTTACCTTCGGGTATACTAGCACAGATACGCAGTATTTT	TRBJ2-3	-	-	TRBV11-2
CASSLGTTNEQFF	TGTGCCAGCAGTTTAGGGACTACCAATGAGCAGTTCTTC	TRBJ2-1	-	-	TRBV12-3/TRBV12-4
CASSEDSEPEAFF	TGTGCCAGTAGTGAGGACAGTGAACCTGAAGCTTTCTTT	TRBJ1-1	-	-	TRBV19
CASSAGQGYNSPLHF	TGTGCCAGCAGCGCGGGACAGGGGTATAATTCACCCCTCCACTTT	TRBJ1-6	TRBD1	-	TRBV2
CASSFTKASGGGELFF	TGTGCCAGCAGCTTCACCAAGGCTAGCGGAGGCGGGGAGCTGTTTTTT	TRBJ2-2	TRBD2	-	TRBV9
CASSFIPGQGLISGNTIYF	TGTGCCAGCAGCTTCATCCCGGGACAGGGCCTAATCTCTGGAAACACCATATATTTT	TRBJ1-3	TRBD1	-	TRBV7-6
CAISESRGLAPNTDTQYF	TGTGCCATCAGTGAGTCCCGCGGACTAGCCCCCAACACAGATACGCAGTATTTT	TRBJ2-3	TRBD2	-	TRBV10-3
CASSEISRGAAFF	TGTGCCAGCAGTGAAATTTCCAGGGGGGCAGCTTTCTTT	TRBJ1-1	TRBD1	-	TRBV6-1
CASGIWGTNEKLFF	TGTGCCAGCGGTATATGGGGCACTAATGAAAAACTGTTTTTT	TRBJ1-4	-	once	TRBV27
CATDRVFGETQYF	TGTGCCACCGATCGGGTTTTCGGGGAGACCCAGTACTTC	TRBJ2-5	-	few	TRBV28
CASIPGQGNEKLFF	TGTGCCAGCATTCCGGGACAGGGGAATGAAAAACTGTTTTTT	TRBJ1-4	TRBD1	-	TRBV6-5
CASSLQGRNTEAFF	TGTGCCAGCAGCTTACAGGGGAGGAACACTGAAGCTTTCTTT	TRBJ1-1	-	-	TRBV7-9
CASSASSGGYEQYF	TGTGCCAGCAGCGCTTCTAGCGGGGGCTACGAGCAGTACTTC	TRBJ2-7	TRBD2	-	TRBV11-2
CASSLSYNEQFF	TGTGCCAGCAGCTTATCGTACAATGAGCAGTTCTTC	TRBJ2-1	-	once	TRBV11-3